Below, 23 T cell receptor beta chains from the same sample are listed, as sequenced in a study of T cell repertoires in cytomegalovirus infection. TCRdb called the reads again in MiXCR, with one record for every CDR3 protein. The sample includes about 360,000 distinct CDR3 sequences, roughly 20% of them seen just once. The sample consisted of PBMCs. The receptors were sampled from a human donor in good health (CMV status not recorded). Some clones in this sample may be carry-over from other donors' samples.

The chain combines TRBV19 with TRBJ1-5; D is ambiguous. The CDR3 covers 16 residues. V dropped 7 bases and J dropped 3 bases, with 19 bases sitting between them. Germline V gene data show CDR1 as LNHDA and CDR2 as SQIVND (reference sequence). The CDR3 bases are TGTGCCAGTAACCGGGTGTTGGGCTCGTCCAATCAGCCCCAGCATTTT. The encoded protein is CASNRVLGSSNQPQHF.

This clonotype was seen ten or more times. This chain joins TRBV7-6 and TRBJ1-6, with unresolved D. Germline values: CDR1 SGHVS, CDR2 FNYEAQ. The ends were cut back, 5 bases at V and 7 bases at J, with 18 bases in the middle. This CDR3 has 16 residues. This CDR3 reads CASSPSADVQNSPLHF. The CDR3 DNA reads as TGTGCCAGCAGCCCCTCGGCGGATGTACAGAATTCACCCCTCCACTTT.

This clonotype was picked up a small number of times. The V gene is TRBV29-1, the J gene TRBJ2-7; TRBD2 matches 7 bases. Germline CDR1 reads SQVTM; CDR2 reads ANQGSEA. The V gene end was trimmed by 8 bases and the J gene end by 2 bases; junction bases not matched to a gene: 9. The CDR3 consists of 13 residues. The CDR3 coding sequence is TGCAGCTTTTCGGGGACTACCCCCTACGAGCAGTACTTC. Encoded protein: CSFSGTTPYEQYF.

Here the CDR3 DNA reads TGTGCCAGCAGCCTAGATAGCGGGAGAGCGTCCTACGAGCAGTACTTC. Translation gives CASSLDSGRASYEQYF. This chain uses TRBV7-2 with TRBJ2-7, with 9 nucleotides matching TRBD2. The V gene end was trimmed by 5 bases and the J gene end by 1 base; junction bases not matched to a gene: 9. Germline CDR1 SGHTA, CDR2 FQGNSA. This CDR3 spans 16 amino acids. The full variable domain, in which reference TRBV7-2 and TRBJ2-7 provide the parts outside the CDR3, is GAGVSQSPSNKVTEKGKDVELRCDPISGHTALYWYRQSLGQGLEFLIYFQGNSAPDKSGLPSDRFSAERTGGSVSTLTIQRTQQEDSAVYLCASSLDSGRASYEQYFGPGTRLTVT.

The sample holds many counts of this clonotype. CDR3 sequence: CASSLGQGIGYTF. As DNA, the CDR3 is TGTGCCAGCAGCCTGGGACAGGGTATTGGCTACACCTTC. This sequence joins TRBV7-2 and TRBJ1-2; 9 bases fit TRBD1. Germline loops: CDR1 SGHTA, CDR2 FQGNSA. This CDR3 region has 13 residues. V shed 5 bases, J shed 7 bases, and the junction held 5 bases outside the gene matches.

There are many counts of this clonotype. This chain uses TRBV4-2 with TRBJ1-1; D ambiguous. Germline-derived CDR1 and CDR2 are LGHNA and YNFKEQ. Trimming took 2 bases from V and 4 from J, leaving 29 bases between them. CDR3 size: 20 residues. CDR3 loop: CASSQIRGSLDRLSGTEAFF. The DNA for the CDR3 is TGTGCCAGCAGCCAAATAAGAGGGTCCCTGGACCGCCTTTCCGGCACTGAAGCTTTCTTT.

This clonotype occurred many times. The V gene is TRBV7-3, the J gene TRBJ2-3; 7 bases align to TRBD2. V lost 2 bases and J lost 0; bases outside the gene matches: 5. The CDR3 spans 16 residues. CDR1 SGHTA and CDR2 FQGTGA come from the germline V gene. CDR3 residues: CASSLRLADSTDTQYF. The DNA of the CDR3 is TGTGCCAGCAGCTTACGGCTAGCGGACAGCACAGATACGCAGTATTTT.

This clonotype occurred a few times. The chain has TRBV7-8 and TRBJ1-5; D perhaps matches TRBD1 (6 bases). V shed 5 bases and J shed 5 bases, with 10 bases lying between them. The CDR3 covers 13 residues. The germline CDR1 and CDR2 sequences are SGHVS and FQNEAQ. CDR3 region: CASSMTGYQPQHF. The CDR3 bases are TGTGCCAGCAGCATGACAGGATATCAGCCCCAGCATTTT.

CDR3 residues: CASSPSRGVDYGYTF. The CDR3 DNA reads as TGCGCCAGCAGCCCCTCCCGAGGAGTCGACTATGGCTACACCTTC. This chain connects TRBV5-1 to TRBJ1-2, with D unclear. V was clipped by 4 bases and J by 3 bases, with 16 bases between them. Germline CDR1 SGHRS, CDR2 YFSETQ. This CDR3 is 15 amino acids long.

This clonotype has only a few counts. The chain couples TRBV5-6 to TRBJ1-5, with 7 positions matching TRBD1. CDR3 size: 13 residues. The V gene end was trimmed by 3 bases and the J gene end by 11 bases; junction bases not matched to a gene: 8. Germline CDR1 and CDR2: SGHDT and YYEEEE. The CDR3 DNA sequence: TGTGCCAGCAGCTATCATCAGGGGACAGCCCAGCATTTT. Translation gives CASSYHQGTAQHF.

The chain employs TRBV4-3 and TRBJ1-5; a possible D gene is TRBD1 (6 bases). The ends were cut back, 6 bases at V and 3 bases at J, with 9 bases in the middle. CDR1 and CDR2 from the germline V gene are LGHNA and YSLEER. The CDR3 extends over 13 amino acids. CDR3 amino acids: CASRRGDNQPQHF. The CDR3 nucleotides are TGCGCCAGCAGAAGGGGGGACAATCAGCCCCAGCATTTT.

There are a few counts of this clonotype. The rearrangement joins TRBV25-1 to TRBJ1-1, with TRBD1 matching 7 bases. This CDR3 comprises 15 residues. Germline loops: CDR1 MGHDK, CDR2 SYGVNS. Trimming at V came to 3 bases and at J to 1 base, leaving 5 bases not matched to a gene. CDR3 region: CASSDKNRGNTEAFF. The CDR3 region has the DNA TGTGCCAGCAGTGATAAAAACAGGGGGAACACTGAAGCTTTCTTT.

The chain recombines TRBV14 with TRBJ2-7, with 9 bases lining up with TRBD2. Germline V CDR1 and CDR2: SGHDN, FVKESK. The CDR3 has 18 amino acids. J gave up 3 bases and V 3 bases, and 15 bases lay outside the gene matches. The CDR3 coding sequence is TGTGCCAGCAGCCAGCGGGGTATCGTAGCGGGAGAAGTCTACGAGCAGTACTTC. Protein sequence: CASSQRGIVAGEVYEQYF.

CDR3 amino acids: CSARGTETYEQYF. DNA of the CDR3: TGCAGTGCTCGGGGCACCGAGACCTACGAGCAGTACTTC. V and J are TRBV20-1 and TRBJ2-7; possibly TRBD1 or TRBD2 for D (5 bases each). The CDR3 sequence is 13 residues long. CDR1 DFQATT and CDR2 SNEGSKA come from the germline V gene (reference sequence). V was pared by 5 bases and J by 2 bases, with 13 bases between.

A few counts support this clonotype. This chain connects TRBV18 to TRBJ2-7, with 10 bases that match TRBD1. The CDR3 runs to 15 residues. Germline assignment: CDR1 KGHSH and CDR2 LQKENI. After removal of 5 bases from V and 5 bases from J, the junction contained 9 bases not matched to a gene. The CDR3 is CASSSGQGRLDEQYF. The CDR3 DNA reads TGTGCCAGCTCATCGGGACAGGGGCGTTTAGACGAGCAGTACTTC.

This clonotype occurred a few times. The chain joins TRBV19 to TRBJ2-1; D not resolved. Trimming left V 4 bases short and J 0 bases short, with 10 bases between. The germline CDR1 and CDR2 sequences are LNHDA and SQIVND (reference sequence). This CDR3 region has 15 residues. CDR3 loop: CASSKGPSSYNEQFF. As DNA, the CDR3 is TGTGCCAGTAGTAAGGGCCCAAGCTCCTACAATGAGCAGTTCTTC.

This chain links TRBV6-6 with TRBJ1-5; TRBD1 might be the D (5 bases). CDR3 length equals 15 residues. V was clipped by 2 bases and J by 1 base, with 9 bases between them. The germline V gene encodes CDR1 MNHNY and CDR2 SVGAGI (reference sequence). The CDR3 bases are TGTGCCAGCAGTTACCAGGGTGTGAGCAATCAGCCCCAGCATTTT. This sequence encodes CASSYQGVSNQPQHF.

The rearrangement joins TRBV7-2 to TRBJ2-3; TRBD2 is a possible D gene (6 bases). CDR1 and CDR2 (germline): SGHTA, FQGNSA. V lost 1 base to trimming and J lost 3 bases, with 20 bases between them. The CDR3 runs to 18 residues. The CDR3 sequence is CASSLGTAGLAGTDTQYF. The CDR3 nucleotides read TGTGCCAGCAGCTTAGGGACTGCCGGTTTGGCGGGGACAGATACGCAGTATTTT.

This clonotype was detected ten times or more. V is TRBV12-3 or TRBV12-4 and J is TRBJ2-2; D is unresolved. With 6 bases removed from V and 6 bases from J, the gap between germline ends came to 14 bases. This CDR3 region has 14 residues. Written as DNA, the CDR3 is TGTGCCAGCAGCCCCCTGGGCGAGGCCGGGGAGCTGTTTTTT. Encoded protein: CASSPLGEAGELFF.

This sequence joins TRBV28 and TRBJ2-7; weak D call: TRBD2 (5 bases). Germline CDR1 MDHEN, CDR2 SYDVKM. This CDR3 is 14 amino acids long. The V end lost 2 bases, the J end lost 5 bases, and 13 bases lay between the germline ends. In DNA, the CDR3 is TGTGCCAGCAGTTTACATTTGCTAGCCAACGAGCAGTACTTC. It is translated as CASSLHLLANEQYF.

This clonotype was counted ten times or more. Its ends do not fully match the called genes, so a read error is possible. The V and J genes are TRBV12-3 or TRBV12-4 and TRBJ1-1; D is undetermined. The CDR3 totals 13 residues. For the CDR3, the DNA is TGTGCCAGCAGCTTAGGCGAGGGAACTGAAGCTTTCTTT. This codes for CASSLGEGTEAFF.

The V and J genes are TRBV7-2 and TRBJ1-2, with no clear D. Germline values: CDR1 SGHTA, CDR2 FQGNSA. The CDR3 loop spans 13 amino acids. V was cut by 1 base and J by 4 bases, with 7 bases left in between. CDR3 amino acids: CASSLDPFYGYTF. As DNA, the CDR3 is TGTGCCAGCAGCTTAGACCCTTTCTATGGCTACACCTTC.

This clonotype occurred many times. V usage is TRBV12-3 or TRBV12-4 and J usage is TRBJ2-1; possibly TRBD1 for D (6 bases). Between the trimmed V and J ends, which lost 5 bases and 4 bases, there was a span of 21 bases. The CDR3 has 17 amino acids. The CDR3 here is CASSAYTPGTPYNEQFF. CDR3 coding DNA: TGTGCCAGCAGTGCATACACCCCCGGGACACCGTACAATGAGCAGTTCTTC.